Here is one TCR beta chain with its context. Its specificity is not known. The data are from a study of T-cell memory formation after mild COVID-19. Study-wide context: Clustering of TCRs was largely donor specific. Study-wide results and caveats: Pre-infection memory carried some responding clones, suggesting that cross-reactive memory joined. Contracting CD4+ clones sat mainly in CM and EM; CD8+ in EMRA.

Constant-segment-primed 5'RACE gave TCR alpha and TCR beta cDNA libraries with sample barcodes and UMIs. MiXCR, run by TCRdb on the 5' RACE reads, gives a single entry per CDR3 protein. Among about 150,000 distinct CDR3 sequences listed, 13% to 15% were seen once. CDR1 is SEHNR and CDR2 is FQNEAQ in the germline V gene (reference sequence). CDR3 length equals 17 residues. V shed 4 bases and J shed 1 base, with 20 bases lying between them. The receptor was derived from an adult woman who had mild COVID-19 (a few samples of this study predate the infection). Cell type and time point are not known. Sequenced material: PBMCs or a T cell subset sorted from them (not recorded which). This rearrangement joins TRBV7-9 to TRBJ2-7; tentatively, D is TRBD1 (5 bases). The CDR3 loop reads CASSYQRWGNISYEQYF. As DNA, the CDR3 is TGTGCCAGCAGCTATCAGCGCTGGGGCAATATATCCTACGAGCAGTACTTC. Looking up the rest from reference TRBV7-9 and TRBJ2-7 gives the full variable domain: DTGVSQNPRHKITKRGQNVTFRCDPISEHNRLYWYRQTLGQGPEFLTYFQNEAQLEKSRLLSDRFSAERPKGSFSTLEIQRTEQGDSAMYLCASSYQRWGNISYEQYFGPGTRLTVT.